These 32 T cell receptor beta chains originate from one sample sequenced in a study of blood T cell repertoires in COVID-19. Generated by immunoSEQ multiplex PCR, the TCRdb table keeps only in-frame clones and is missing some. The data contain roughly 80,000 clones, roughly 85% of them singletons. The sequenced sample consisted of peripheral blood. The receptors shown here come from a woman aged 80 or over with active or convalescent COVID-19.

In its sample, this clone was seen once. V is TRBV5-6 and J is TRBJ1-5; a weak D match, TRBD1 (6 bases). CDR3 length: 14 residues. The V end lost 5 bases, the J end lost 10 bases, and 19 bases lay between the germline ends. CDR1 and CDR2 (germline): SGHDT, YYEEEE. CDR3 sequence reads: CASSQTMGGGPQHF. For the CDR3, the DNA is TGTGCCAGCAGTCAAACAATGGGAGGGGGTCCCCAGCATTTT.

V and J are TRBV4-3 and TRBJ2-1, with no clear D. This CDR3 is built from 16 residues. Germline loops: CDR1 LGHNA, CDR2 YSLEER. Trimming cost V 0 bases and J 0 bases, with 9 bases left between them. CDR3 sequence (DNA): TGCGCCAGCAGCCAAGAAGTGCGAGGCTCCTACAATGAGCAGTTCTTC. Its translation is CASSQEVRGSYNEQFF.

The CDR3 reads CSASKGGAGEKLFF. The CDR3 nucleotides read TGCAGTGCTAGTAAAGGGGGCGCTGGGGAAAAACTGTTTTTT. The rearrangement uses TRBV20-1 and TRBJ1-4; TRBD1 agrees at 7 bases. V trimming: 3 bases; J trimming: 8 bases; junction bases outside the gene matches: 9. The CDR3 runs 14 residues. Germline V CDR1 and CDR2: DFQATT, SNEGSKA (reference sequence).

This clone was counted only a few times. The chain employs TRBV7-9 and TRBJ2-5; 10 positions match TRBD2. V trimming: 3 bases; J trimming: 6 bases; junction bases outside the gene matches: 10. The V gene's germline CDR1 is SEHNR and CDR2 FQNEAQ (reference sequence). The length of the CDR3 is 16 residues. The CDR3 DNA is TGTGCCAGCAGCTTGGGAGCGGGAGGGCCCTCGAAGACCCAGTACTTC. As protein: CASSLGAGGPSKTQYF.

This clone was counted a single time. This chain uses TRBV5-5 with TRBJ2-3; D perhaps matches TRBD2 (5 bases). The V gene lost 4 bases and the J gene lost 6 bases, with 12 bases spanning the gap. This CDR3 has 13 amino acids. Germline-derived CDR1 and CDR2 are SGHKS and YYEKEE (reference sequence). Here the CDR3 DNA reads TGTGCCAGCAGCGTTGGACTTCAGGATACGCAGTATTTT. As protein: CASSVGLQDTQYF.

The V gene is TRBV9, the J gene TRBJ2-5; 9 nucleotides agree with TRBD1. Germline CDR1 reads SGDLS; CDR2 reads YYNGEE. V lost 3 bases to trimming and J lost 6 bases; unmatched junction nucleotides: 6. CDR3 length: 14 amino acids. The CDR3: CASSDDRGVKTQYF. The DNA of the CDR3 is TGTGCCAGCAGCGATGACAGGGGGGTAAAGACCCAGTACTTC.

The CDR3 sequence: CASSLVRLRGGNIQYF. DNA for the CDR3: TGTGCCAGCAGTTTAGTAAGGCTTCGGGGGGGAAACATTCAGTACTTC. The chain carries TRBV28 and TRBJ2-4, with TRBD2 matching over 8 bases. CDR3 length: 16 amino acids. Germline V gives CDR1 MDHEN, CDR2 SYDVKM. V lost 2 bases and J lost 6; bases outside the gene matches: 9.

The CDR3 DNA is TGCGCCAGCAGCTTGGGCGGGACTAGCGGCCAAGAGACCCAGTACTTC. This codes for CASSLGGTSGQETQYF. J is TRBJ2-5 and V is TRBV5-1, with 11 bases identical to TRBD2. CDR1 is SGHRS and CDR2 is YFSETQ in the germline V gene. The CDR3 loop spans 16 amino acids. The V and J ends lost 0 bases and 1 base, in that order; junction bases with no gene match: 2.

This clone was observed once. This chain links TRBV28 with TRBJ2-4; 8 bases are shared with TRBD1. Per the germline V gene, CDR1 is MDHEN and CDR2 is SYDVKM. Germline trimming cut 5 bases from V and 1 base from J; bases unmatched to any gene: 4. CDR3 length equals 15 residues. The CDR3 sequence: CASSTQGAAKNIQYF. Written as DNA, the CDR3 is TGTGCCAGCAGTACTCAGGGGGCGGCCAAAAACATTCAGTACTTC.

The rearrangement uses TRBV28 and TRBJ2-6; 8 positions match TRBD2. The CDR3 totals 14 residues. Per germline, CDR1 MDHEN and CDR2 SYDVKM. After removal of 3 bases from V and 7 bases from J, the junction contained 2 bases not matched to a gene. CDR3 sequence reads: CASSFSGVANVLTF. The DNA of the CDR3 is TGTGCCAGCAGTTTTAGCGGGGTAGCCAACGTCCTGACTTTC.

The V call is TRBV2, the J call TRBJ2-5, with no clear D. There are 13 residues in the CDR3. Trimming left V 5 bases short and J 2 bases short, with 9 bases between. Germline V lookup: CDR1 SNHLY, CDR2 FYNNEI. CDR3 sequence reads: CASSTTRQETQYF. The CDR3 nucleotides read TGTGCCAGCAGTACTACGAGACAAGAGACCCAGTACTTC. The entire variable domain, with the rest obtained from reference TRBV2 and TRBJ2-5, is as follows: EPEVTQTPSHQVTQMGQEVILRCVPISNHLYFYWYRQILGQKVEFLVSFYNNEISEKSEIFDDQFSVERPDGSNFTLKIRSTKLEDSAMYFCASSTTRQETQYFGPGTRLLVL.

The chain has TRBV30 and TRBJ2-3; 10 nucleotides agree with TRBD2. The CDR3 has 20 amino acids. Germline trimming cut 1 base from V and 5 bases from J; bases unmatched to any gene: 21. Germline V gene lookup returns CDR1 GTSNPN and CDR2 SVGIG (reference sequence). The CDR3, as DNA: TGTGCCTGGAGTGCCGCCCTAGCCAAGAGCGGGAGGGCTACTCAAGATACGCAGTATTTT. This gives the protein CAWSAALAKSGRATQDTQYF.

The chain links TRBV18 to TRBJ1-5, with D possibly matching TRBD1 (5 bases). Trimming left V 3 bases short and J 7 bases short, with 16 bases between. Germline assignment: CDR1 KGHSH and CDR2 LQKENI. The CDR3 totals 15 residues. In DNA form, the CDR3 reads TGTGCCAGCTCACCTCCGGGAGGGGAGGGACAGCCCCAGCATTTT. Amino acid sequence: CASSPPGGEGQPQHF.

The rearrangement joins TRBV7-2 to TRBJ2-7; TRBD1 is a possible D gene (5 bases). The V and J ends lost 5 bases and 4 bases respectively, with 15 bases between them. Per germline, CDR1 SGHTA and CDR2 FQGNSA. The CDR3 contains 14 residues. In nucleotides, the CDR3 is TGTGCCAGCAGCGCCGCCGCAGGGCGATACGAGCAGTACTTC. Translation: CASSAAAGRYEQYF.

CDR3 amino acids: CASSLGQGLMEQYF. The DNA for the CDR3 is TGTGCCAGCAGCTTAGGACAGGGGCTTATGGAGCAGTACTTC. This chain joins TRBV7-2 and TRBJ2-7; 8 bases are shared with TRBD1. The CDR3 loop spans 14 amino acids. Germline CDR1 reads SGHTA; CDR2 reads FQGNSA. The V segment lost 1 base and the J segment 7 bases; nucleotides outside the gene matches: 6.

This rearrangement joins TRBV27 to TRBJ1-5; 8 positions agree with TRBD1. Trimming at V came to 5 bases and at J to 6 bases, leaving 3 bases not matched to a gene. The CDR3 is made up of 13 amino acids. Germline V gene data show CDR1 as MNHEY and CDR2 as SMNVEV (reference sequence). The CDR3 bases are TGTGCCAGCAGTCGGACAGGGAGTCAGCCCCAGCATTTT. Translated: CASSRTGSQPQHF.

DNA of the CDR3: TGTGCCAGCAGCCAAGTTGGGGCAGCTAGCACAGATACGCAGTATTTT. It codes for CASSQVGAASTDTQYF. The chain uses TRBV4-2 and TRBJ2-3; tentatively, D is TRBD1 (5 bases). The ends were cut back, 1 base at V and 0 bases at J, with 11 bases in the middle. The CDR3 is made up of 16 amino acids. Germline loops: CDR1 LGHNA, CDR2 YNFKEQ.

The CDR3 DNA is TGTGCCAGCAGCGTAGTAACCCCCGGGACTAGCGGGAGGAATACGCAGTATTTT. Translation: CASSVVTPGTSGRNTQYF. The rearrangement joins TRBV9 to TRBJ2-3; 15 bases are shared with TRBD2. The ends lost 0 bases at V and 7 bases at J; junction bases unmatched: 9. CDR1 and CDR2 (germline): SGDLS, YYNGEE. The CDR3 extends over 18 amino acids.

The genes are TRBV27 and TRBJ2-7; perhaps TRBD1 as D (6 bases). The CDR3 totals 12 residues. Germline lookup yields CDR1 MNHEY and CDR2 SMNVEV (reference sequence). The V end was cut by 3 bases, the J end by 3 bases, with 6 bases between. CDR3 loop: CASSLTGYEQYF. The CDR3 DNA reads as TGTGCCAGCAGTTTGACAGGCTACGAGCAGTACTTC.

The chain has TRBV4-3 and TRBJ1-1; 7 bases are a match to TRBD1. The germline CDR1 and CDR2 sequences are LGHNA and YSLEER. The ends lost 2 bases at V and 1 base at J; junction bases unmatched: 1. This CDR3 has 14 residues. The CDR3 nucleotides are TGCGCCAGCAGCCAACGGGACAGGAACACTGAAGCTTTCTTT. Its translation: CASSQRDRNTEAFF.

The CDR3 DNA is TGTGCCACGCTGGGTTCTAGCGGATTCACAGATACGCAGTATTTT. Protein sequence: CATLGSSGFTDTQYF. The rearrangement joins TRBV19 to TRBJ2-3; 7 bases are a match to TRBD2. The CDR3 is 15 residues long. The germline CDR1 and CDR2 sequences are LNHDA and SQIVND (reference sequence). V trimming: 10 bases; J trimming: 2 bases; junction bases outside the gene matches: 12.

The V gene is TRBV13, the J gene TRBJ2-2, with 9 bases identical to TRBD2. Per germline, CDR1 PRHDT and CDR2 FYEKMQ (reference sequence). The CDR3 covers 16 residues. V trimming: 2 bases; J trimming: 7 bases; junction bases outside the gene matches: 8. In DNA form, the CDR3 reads TGTGCCAGCAGCTTAAGCGCGGGAGGGCCTAACGGGGAGCTGTTTTTT. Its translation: CASSLSAGGPNGELFF.

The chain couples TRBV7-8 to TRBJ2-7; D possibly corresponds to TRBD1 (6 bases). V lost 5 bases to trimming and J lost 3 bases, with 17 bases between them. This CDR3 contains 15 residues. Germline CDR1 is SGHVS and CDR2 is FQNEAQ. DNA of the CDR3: TGTGCCAGCAGCAGACAGGTCTCCCCCCTCTACGAGCAGTACTTC. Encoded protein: CASSRQVSPLYEQYF.

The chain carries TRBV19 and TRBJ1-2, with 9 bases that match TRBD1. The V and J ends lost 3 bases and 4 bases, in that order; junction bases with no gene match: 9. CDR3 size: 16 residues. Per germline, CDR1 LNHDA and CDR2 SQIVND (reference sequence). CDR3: CASSITGTGKFYGYTF. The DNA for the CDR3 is TGTGCCAGTAGTATTACCGGGACAGGGAAATTCTATGGCTACACCTTC.

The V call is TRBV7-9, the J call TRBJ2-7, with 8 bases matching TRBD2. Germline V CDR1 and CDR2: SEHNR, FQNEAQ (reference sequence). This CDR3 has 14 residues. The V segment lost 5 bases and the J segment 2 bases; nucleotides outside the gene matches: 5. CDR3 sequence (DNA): TGTGCCAGCAGCCTTAGCGGGGCCACCTACGAGCAGTACTTC. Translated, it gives CASSLSGATYEQYF.

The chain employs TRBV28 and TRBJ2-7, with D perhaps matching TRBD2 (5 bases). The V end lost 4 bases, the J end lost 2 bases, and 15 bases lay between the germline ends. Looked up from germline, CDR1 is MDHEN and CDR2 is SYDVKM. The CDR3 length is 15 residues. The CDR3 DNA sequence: TGTGCCAGCAGTTCTGACGGACTTGGGGCCTACGAGCAGTACTTC. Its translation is CASSSDGLGAYEQYF.

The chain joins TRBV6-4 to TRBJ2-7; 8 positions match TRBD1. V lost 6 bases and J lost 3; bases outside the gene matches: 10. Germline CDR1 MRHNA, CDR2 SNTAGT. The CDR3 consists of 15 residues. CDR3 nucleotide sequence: TGTGCCAGCAGACCGACAGGGGCCGAGATCTACGAGCAGTACTTC. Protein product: CASRPTGAEIYEQYF.

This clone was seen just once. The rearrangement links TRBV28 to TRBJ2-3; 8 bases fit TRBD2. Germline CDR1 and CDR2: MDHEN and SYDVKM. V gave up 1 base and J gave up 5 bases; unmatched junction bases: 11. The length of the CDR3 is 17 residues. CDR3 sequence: CASSLFATAGVGDTQYF. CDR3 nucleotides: TGTGCCAGCAGTTTATTCGCCACAGCGGGGGTCGGAGATACGCAGTATTTT.

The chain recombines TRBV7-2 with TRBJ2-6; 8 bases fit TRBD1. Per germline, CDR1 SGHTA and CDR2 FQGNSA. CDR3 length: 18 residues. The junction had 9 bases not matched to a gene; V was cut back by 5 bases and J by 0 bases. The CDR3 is CASSPRTGQSSGANVLTF. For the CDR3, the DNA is TGTGCCAGCAGCCCCCGGACAGGGCAAAGCTCTGGGGCCAACGTCCTGACTTTC.

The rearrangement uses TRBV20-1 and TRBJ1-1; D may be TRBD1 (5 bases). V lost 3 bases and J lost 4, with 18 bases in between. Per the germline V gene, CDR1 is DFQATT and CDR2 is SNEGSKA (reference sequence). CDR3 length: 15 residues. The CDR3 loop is CSASKPRGRATEAFF. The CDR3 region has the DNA TGCAGTGCTAGTAAACCAAGGGGTAGGGCCACTGAAGCTTTCTTT.

This CDR3 reads CASSLKGLAGADTGELFF. As DNA, the CDR3 is TGTGCCAGCAGCCTCAAGGGTCTAGCGGGAGCGGACACCGGGGAGCTGTTTTTT. The rearrangement joins TRBV13 to TRBJ2-2; 10 positions match TRBD2. The V gene's germline CDR1 is PRHDT and CDR2 FYEKMQ (reference sequence). Trimming at V came to 5 bases and at J to 3 bases, leaving 12 bases not matched to a gene. This CDR3 has 18 amino acids.

CDR3 in amino acids: CASSPRGGVSEQYF. The DNA of the CDR3 is TGCGCCAGCAGCCCCCGGGGTGGGGTGAGCGAGCAGTACTTC. This chain connects TRBV5-1 to TRBJ2-7, with TRBD2 as a possible D gene (5 bases). The CDR3 is 14 amino acids. Trimming removed 4 bases from V and 6 bases from J, with 17 bases in between. Looked up from germline, CDR1 is SGHRS and CDR2 is YFSETQ.